Following are 21 T cell receptor beta chains from one sample sequenced in a study of regulatory T cells in long-lasting Graves disease. Time point denoted: newly diagnosed GD, antithyroid drugs for less than 3 months. Generation of the TCR library employed RNA extracted from PBMCs. In building TCR beta libraries, iRepertoire HTBI primers were used together with Arm-PCR of CDR3 regions. Each CDR3 protein gets one entry after TCRdb re-called the multiplex PCR reads with MiXCR. The sample yields around 250,000 distinct CDR3 sequences, about 17% seen once. The specimen was peripheral blood mononuclear cells (PBMCs), collected at new diagnosis, from a patient treated with antithyroid drugs. These receptors were collected from a female donor with Graves disease.

Many counts were recorded for this clonotype. The chain links TRBV18 to TRBJ2-1, with 8 bases that match TRBD1. The J call could be wrong; TRBJ2-3 is a better fit for the DNA end. Germline assignment: CDR1 KGHSH and CDR2 LQKENI. The CDR3 runs to 14 residues. CDR3 coding DNA: TGTGCCAGCTCACCGGACAGGGTCAGAGATACGCAGTATTTT. Translated, it gives CASSPDRVRDTQYF.

This clonotype was observed at least ten times. The chain has TRBV11-2 and TRBJ1-1; D remains unclear. CDR1 is SGHAT, CDR2 FQNNGV, per germline. CDR3 length: 12 residues. Trimming took 5 bases from V and 1 from J, leaving 5 bases between them. CDR3 sequence (DNA): TGTGCCAGCAGCCAGGCGAACACTGAAGCTTTCTTT. Translated: CASSQANTEAFF.

The V and J genes are TRBV4-2 and TRBJ1-5; D not certain. V was trimmed by 4 bases and J by 4 bases, leaving 8 bases between them. CDR1 is LGHNA, CDR2 YNFKEQ, per germline. The CDR3 consists of 13 residues. This chain's CDR3 is CASSRGRNQPQHF. CDR3 DNA: TGTGCCAGCAGCCGAGGGCGTAATCAGCCCCAGCATTTT.

The rearrangement joins TRBV29-1 to TRBJ2-2; D is ambiguous. V was cut by 7 bases and J by 2 bases, with 11 bases left in between. Germline-derived CDR1 and CDR2 are SQVTM and ANQGSEA. CDR3 size: 13 residues. In DNA, the CDR3 is TGCAGCGGTACGGACCGAAACACCGGGGAGCTGTTTTTT. Protein product: CSGTDRNTGELFF.

This clonotype has a count of ten or more. The chain joins TRBV19 to TRBJ2-1; the match to TRBD1 covers 9 bases. Germline trimming cut 5 bases from V and 6 bases from J; bases unmatched to any gene: 11. This CDR3 spans 16 amino acids. Germline CDR1 LNHDA, CDR2 SQIVND (reference sequence). CDR3 protein: CASSPRPGQGLNEQFF. The DNA of the CDR3 is TGTGCCAGTAGTCCCCGCCCGGGACAGGGTCTCAATGAGCAGTTCTTC. Using reference TRBV19 and TRBJ2-1 for the parts outside the CDR3, the full variable domain is DGGITQSPKYLFRKEGQNVTLSCEQNLNHDAMYWYRQDPGQGLRLIYYSQIVNDFQKGDIAEGYSVSREKKESFPLTVTSAQKNPTAFYLCASSPRPGQGLNEQFFGPGTRLTVL.

This sequence joins TRBV6-2 or TRBV6-3 and TRBJ2-3; TRBD1 matches 8 bases. This CDR3 comprises 13 residues. Germline V CDR1 and CDR2: MNHEY, SVGEGT. After removal of 7 bases from V and 6 bases from J, the junction contained 6 bases not matched to a gene. CDR3 in amino acids: CASIPDRADTQYF. CDR3 nucleotides: TGTGCCAGCATCCCGGACAGGGCGGATACGCAGTATTTT.

This clonotype has at least ten counts. The chain combines TRBV7-9 with TRBJ1-2, with D perhaps TRBD1 (5 bases). The germline V gene encodes CDR1 SEHNR and CDR2 FQNEAQ (reference sequence). The germline V and J ends were trimmed by 2 bases and 6 bases, with 7 bases remaining between them. The CDR3 sequence is 12 residues long. The CDR3 protein is CASSLLGDGYTF. CDR3 DNA: TGTGCCAGCAGCTTACTAGGGGATGGCTACACCTTC.

V usage is TRBV6-5 and J usage is TRBJ2-5, with D perhaps TRBD2 (5 bases). Germline V gives CDR1 MNHEY, CDR2 SVGAGI. The CDR3 consists of 14 residues. Trimming stripped 2 bases from V and 2 bases from J, with 9 bases between. For the CDR3, the DNA is TGTGCCAGCAGTTACCCGGGAACTCAAGAGACCCAGTACTTC. This encodes CASSYPGTQETQYF.

The CDR3, as DNA: TGTGCCAGCAGCTTAGGGTCAGGGGGCGGAGGATCCGAAGCTTTCTTT. It is translated as CASSLGSGGGGSEAFF. The chain combines TRBV7-9 with TRBJ1-1; 8 bases are a match to TRBD1. The length of the CDR3 is 16 residues. From germline, CDR1 is SEHNR and CDR2 FQNEAQ (reference sequence). The ends lost 1 base at V and 8 bases at J; junction bases unmatched: 12.

Many counts were recorded for this clonotype. The J gene is TRBJ2-2, the V gene TRBV7-8, with D uncertain. The germline V gene has CDR1 SGHVS and CDR2 FQNEAQ. The V end lost 6 bases, the J end lost 1 base, and 12 bases lay between the germline ends. This CDR3 region has 15 residues. CDR3 nucleotide sequence: TGTGCCAGCAGGCCCCCAGACTTGAACACCGGGGAGCTGTTTTTT. It yields the protein CASRPPDLNTGELFF.

The CDR3 region is CASSQELAGGPGRDDTQYF. In DNA, the CDR3 is TGTGCCAGCAGCCAAGAACTAGCGGGAGGGCCGGGGCGAGATGATACGCAGTATTTT. The rearrangement links TRBV4-2 to TRBJ2-3; 13 bases align to TRBD2. J gave up 6 bases and V 0 bases, and 12 bases lay outside the gene matches. From germline, CDR1 is LGHNA and CDR2 YNFKEQ. The CDR3 has 19 residues.

This clonotype was counted many times. This CDR3 reads CASRSGNTYEQYF. The CDR3 nucleotides are TGTGCCAGCAGATCCGGGAATACCTACGAGCAGTACTTC. The chain has TRBV28 and TRBJ2-7, with a possible D match to TRBD2 (5 bases). Per germline, CDR1 MDHEN and CDR2 SYDVKM. The ends were cut back, 6 bases at V and 2 bases at J, with 11 bases in the middle. The CDR3 covers 13 residues.

Comments on this clonotype: This sequence may be a read error, since a much larger clone differs from it by one base. The J gene is TRBJ1-2, the V gene TRBV6-1; TRBD1 might be the D (5 bases). This CDR3 contains 14 residues. Germline assignment: CDR1 MNHNS and CDR2 SASEGT. The CDR3 DNA reads as TGTGCCAGCAGCCGGGACCTTCCACACTATGACTACACCTTC. Its translation is CASSRDLPHYDYTF.

This clonotype occurred many times. The V and J genes are TRBV20-1 and TRBJ2-5; D remains ambiguous. This CDR3 has 14 amino acids. CDR1 is DFQATT, CDR2 SNEGSKA, per germline (reference sequence). The V end lost 0 bases, the J end lost 5 bases, and 13 bases lay between the germline ends. The CDR3 region is CSARDRWGAETQYF. CDR3 DNA sequence: TGCAGTGCTAGAGATCGTTGGGGTGCCGAGACCCAGTACTTC.

This sequence joins TRBV7-3 and TRBJ1-3; D not resolved. This CDR3 has 16 residues. CDR1 and CDR2 (germline): SGHTA, FQGTGA. V was cut by 2 bases and J by 5 bases, with 16 bases left in between. In nucleotides, the CDR3 is TGTGCCAGCAGCTTAGGTCTGGAAGGGCAAAGAAACACCATATATTTT. Residues: CASSLGLEGQRNTIYF.

This clonotype was detected many times. The gene calls are TRBV7-2 and TRBJ2-3; tentative D call: TRBD2 (6 bases). The V end was cut by 1 base, the J end by 4 bases, with 15 bases between. The CDR3 totals 16 residues. The germline gives CDR1 SGHTA, CDR2 FQGNSA. CDR3 protein: CASSLDGGVFSDTQYF. CDR3 sequence (DNA): TGTGCCAGCAGCTTAGATGGCGGGGTATTTTCAGATACGCAGTATTTT.

This clonotype was counted at least ten times. This chain joins TRBV2 and TRBJ2-3; a weak D match, TRBD2 (5 bases). The V end lost 6 bases, the J end lost 0 bases, and 25 bases lay between the germline ends. The CDR3 covers 19 residues. Germline V gene data show CDR1 as SNHLY and CDR2 as FYNNEI. The CDR3 region has the DNA TGTGCCAGCAGGGATACGGCCCCTCTTCAGCGGTCTAGCACAGATACGCAGTATTTT. This sequence encodes CASRDTAPLQRSSTDTQYF.

This clonotype showed up many times. The chain employs TRBV11-2 and TRBJ2-1, with 11 bases fitting TRBD2. This CDR3 spans 15 amino acids. Germline values: CDR1 SGHAT, CDR2 FQNNGV. V trimming: 6 bases; J trimming: 6 bases; junction bases outside the gene matches: 7. The CDR3 region is CASRTSGRRLNEQFF. CDR3 DNA sequence: TGTGCCAGCAGAACTAGCGGGAGACGCCTCAATGAGCAGTTCTTC.

This clonotype has ten or more counts. The chain joins TRBV4-3 to TRBJ2-1; the D gene is possibly TRBD1 (5 bases). The CDR3 loop spans 16 amino acids. The V end lost 0 bases, the J end lost 4 bases, and 13 bases lay between the germline ends. Per the germline V gene, CDR1 is LGHNA and CDR2 is YSLEER. The CDR3 DNA is TGCGCCAGCAGCCAAGATCAGGGCGCCATTTACAATGAGCAGTTCTTC. Amino acids: CASSQDQGAIYNEQFF.

This rearrangement joins TRBV5-4 to TRBJ1-6; 7 nucleotides agree with TRBD1. The CDR3 runs 13 residues. Germline CDR1 is SGHNT and CDR2 is YYREEE (reference sequence). After removal of 4 bases from V and 10 bases from J, the junction contained 5 bases not matched to a gene. CDR3 protein: CASSPGQRSPLHF. The CDR3 nucleotides read TGTGCCAGCAGCCCGGGACAGAGGTCACCCCTCCACTTT.

This clonotype was picked up many times. The chain links TRBV11-2 to TRBJ1-1; D is uncertain. Germline V gene lookup returns CDR1 SGHAT and CDR2 FQNNGV. The CDR3 has 12 amino acids. Trimming took 5 bases from V and 5 from J, leaving 9 bases between them. The CDR3 DNA reads TGTGCCAGCAGCCAGAGAGGAACTGAAGCTTTCTTT. Amino acids: CASSQRGTEAFF.